This paragraph covers one T cell receptor (beta chain) sequence. These data belong to a study of control samples from healthy donors and cancer patients. The assay was immunoSEQ multiplex PCR, and TCRdb's table has in-frame clones only and misses some. The table shows approximately 90,000 clones, with around 86% occurring only once. This TCR was recovered from a man aged 30-40 years in good health. The sequencing sample was made of blood.

The CDR3 DNA sequence: TGCGCCAGCAGCTTGGGGGGACGGGGAACGGGGAACACTGAAGCTTTCTTT. Encoded protein: CASSLGGRGTGNTEAFF. The chain employs TRBV5-1 and TRBJ1-1; D is possibly TRBD1 (5 bases). Germline CDR1 is SGHRS and CDR2 is YFSETQ. V lost 0 bases, J lost 1 base, and 16 bases lay in between. CDR3 length: 17 amino acids.